The 32 T cell receptor beta chains reported below all come from one sample, sequenced in a study of tumor-infiltrating lymphocytes in primary liver carcinoma. Co-extracting RNA and DNA was done with roughly 17-34 mg of unsorted bulk tissue as input. The template, about 510 ng total RNA, yielded TCR beta cDNA made with a constant-region primer. TCR beta libraries came from three nested multiplex PCR rounds using slightly modified ARM-PCR. The first two PCR rounds, approximately 10 cycles each, used TRBV1-TRBV30 forward primers and a C-beta reverse primer. Each CDR3 protein is one row after TCRdb ran MiXCR on the multiplex PCR reads. The sample lists tens of thousands of distinct CDR3 sequences, roughly 69% occurring once. The material sequenced was liver tumor tissue from sampling region 4. Subset of the sample: tumor region T4, right-lateral pole. These receptors all come from a man aged 35-49 years with primary liver carcinoma and hepatitis B virus infection.

Ten or more counts support this clonotype. The chain combines TRBV5-4 with TRBJ2-3; D not certain. V lost 4 bases, J lost 3 bases, and 3 bases lay in between. From germline, CDR1 is SGHNT and CDR2 YYREEE (reference sequence). This CDR3 is built from 11 residues. DNA for the CDR3: TGTGCCAGCAGCAAGACAGATACGCAGTATTTT. Its translation: CASSKTDTQYF.

This clonotype appeared a single time. The chain uses TRBV29-1 and TRBJ2-5; 8 positions agree with TRBD1. This CDR3 comprises 14 residues. In germline, CDR1 is SQVTM, CDR2 ANQGSEA. DNA of the CDR3: TGCAACGCAAGACAGGGGATGCACCAAGAGACCCAGTACTTC. Protein: CNARQGMHQETQYF.

Remarks on this clonotype: The junction shows a germline mismatch at one end, possibly a read error. The J gene is TRBJ2-7, the V gene TRBV5-5, with 11 bases identical to TRBD2. Germline V gene data show CDR1 as SGHKS and CDR2 as YYEKEE (reference sequence). This CDR3 has 15 amino acids. CDR3 protein: CTRSLTSGVDYEQYF. CDR3 nucleotide sequence: TGTACCAGAAGCCTGACTAGCGGGGTAGATTACGAGCAGTACTTC.

This chain links TRBV11-2 with TRBJ2-5; D is undetermined. Trimming left V 1 base short and J 13 bases short, with 22 bases between. This CDR3 comprises 15 residues. The germline CDR1 and CDR2 sequences are SGHAT and FQNNGV. This chain's CDR3 is CASSLGPVGYETWYF. As DNA, the CDR3 is TGTGCCAGCAGCTTAGGGCCAGTGGGATATGAGACCTGGTACTTC.

This clonotype was observed a handful of times. A much larger clone lies a single base off, so this may be a read error. The rearrangement links TRBV6-5 to TRBJ2-1, with 9 bases matching TRBD2. The germline CDR1 and CDR2 sequences are MNHEY and SVGAGI. The CDR3 extends over 16 amino acids. V trimming: 3 bases; J trimming: 4 bases; junction bases outside the gene matches: 7. CDR3 sequence reads: CASSYGTSRIYNEQFF. DNA of the CDR3: TGTGCCAGCAGTTATGGGACTAGCAGGATTTACAATGAGCAGTTCTTC.

This clonotype has ten or more counts. This sequence joins TRBV7-8 and TRBJ2-7; tentatively, D is TRBD2 (6 bases). V lost 3 bases and J 0 bases, leaving 12 bases between the germline ends. CDR3 length equals 15 residues. Germline V CDR1 and CDR2: SGHVS, FQNEAQ. CDR3 amino acids: CASSFDSGNSYEQYF. Written as DNA, the CDR3 is TGTGCCAGCAGCTTCGATAGCGGTAACTCCTACGAGCAGTACTTC.

This clonotype was seen a single time. The missing conserved phenylalanine or tryptophan at the end of this CDR3 makes a read error likely. The chain carries TRBV6-1 and TRBJ2-1, with D possibly matching TRBD2 (6 bases). The germline V gene has CDR1 MNHNS and CDR2 SASEGT. V gave up 6 bases and J gave up 9 bases, with 18 bases separating them. The CDR3 length is 14 residues. CDR3 nucleotides: TGTGCCAGCAGGCTAACGGGAGCCGTGGGTGAGCAGTTCCTC. Translating it yields CASRLTGAVGEQFL.

There are many counts of this clonotype. The chain links TRBV5-5 to TRBJ2-3, with a tentative D call TRBD1 (6 bases). Germline CDR1 SGHKS, CDR2 YYEKEE (reference sequence). The length of the CDR3 is 15 residues. V was pared by 3 bases and J by 0 bases, with 11 bases between. The CDR3 sequence: CASSYLDRSTDTQYF. The CDR3 DNA reads TGTGCCAGCAGCTATCTGGACAGAAGCACAGATACGCAGTATTTT.

On this clonotype: Sequence at one end of the junction differs from germline and may be a read error. V usage is TRBV11-2 and J usage is TRBJ2-2, with TRBD2 matching over 11 bases. The CDR3 totals 17 residues. Germline CDR1 and CDR2: SGHAT and FQNNGV. This CDR3 reads CASSTGLAVSQAGELFF. The CDR3 DNA follows: TGTGCCAGCAGCACGGGACTAGCGGTCTCCCAGGCCGGAGAGCTGTTTTTT.

This clonotype was picked up a small number of times. This chain links TRBV5-6 with TRBJ2-7, with a weak D call TRBD1 (6 bases). CDR3 length: 14 amino acids. The germline V gene has CDR1 SGHDT and CDR2 YYEEEE. The V end lost 5 bases, the J end lost 0 bases, and 12 bases lay between the germline ends. This CDR3 reads CASSSRDTSYEQYF. The CDR3 DNA reads TGTGCCAGCAGTTCCCGGGACACCTCCTACGAGCAGTACTTC.

Of note for this clonotype: One end of the junction is discordant with germline, which a read error may explain. This rearrangement joins TRBV28 to TRBJ2-7, with 7 bases that match TRBD2. Germline V gene data show CDR1 as MDHEN and CDR2 as SYDVKM. This CDR3 is built from 15 residues. DNA of the CDR3: TGTGCCAGCACCTTGGGCGGGGGACTTTCCTGCGAGCAGTATTTC. Residues: CASTLGGGLSCEQYF.

The count of this clonotype is one. The junction and the germline gene differ at one end; a read error may be behind it. This rearrangement joins TRBV11-2 to TRBJ2-5, with TRBD2 matching 8 bases. Germline loops: CDR1 SGHAT, CDR2 FQNNGV. CDR3 length: 16 amino acids. CDR3 residues: CASSLVPASGHETQYF. DNA for the CDR3: TGTGCCAGCAGCTTAGTCCCCGCTAGCGGGCACGAGACGCAGTACTTC.

On this clonotype itself: An end of the junction differs from the germline gene, which may be a read error. The V gene is TRBV5-6, the J gene TRBJ2-3; TRBD2 matches 14 bases. Germline V gene sequence: CDR1 SGHDT, CDR2 YYEEEE. The length of the CDR3 is 19 residues. The CDR3 DNA follows: TGTGCCAGCTATCCGACTAGCGGGAGGGCCGGGACTCGTACAGATACACAGTATTTT. Protein: CASYPTSGRAGTRTDTQYF.

With respect to this clonotype: At one of its ends the junction is not consistent with the germline gene, which may arise from a read error. Here the CDR3 reads CASSRNGNTGELFF. CDR3 coding DNA: TGCGCCAGCAGCCGAAACGGGAACACCGGGGAGCTGTTCTTT. V usage is TRBV4-1 and J usage is TRBJ2-2, with D perhaps TRBD2 (5 bases). Germline values: CDR1 MGHRA, CDR2 YSYEKL. The CDR3 sequence is 14 residues long.

Remarks on this clonotype: Germline is not matched at one junction end, which may reflect a read error. J is TRBJ1-5 and V is TRBV10-3; D remains unclear. Germline V gene sequence: CDR1 ENHRY, CDR2 SYGVKD. CDR3 length equals 12 residues. DNA of the CDR3: TGTGCCATCAGTGGAAAAAATCAGCCCCAGCACTTT. Encoded protein: CAISGKNQPQHF.

In this sample, this clonotype turned up many times. The chain is built from TRBV6-1 and TRBJ2-5; 9 bases align to TRBD2. Trimming removed 7 bases from V and 3 bases from J; junction bases left unmatched: 6. The germline V gene has CDR1 MNHNS and CDR2 SASEGT. This CDR3 is built from 14 residues. The CDR3, as DNA: TGTGCCAGCACCCCAGTAGCGGGAGAAGAGACCCAGTACTTC. Its protein is CASTPVAGEETQYF.

With regard to this clonotype: One end of the junction varies from germline; a read error may be responsible. The chain uses TRBV6-1 and TRBJ2-5; D is uncertain. Germline loops: CDR1 MNHNS, CDR2 SASEGT. CDR3 length: 13 amino acids. The CDR3 sequence: CVSRRDLQETQYF. The DNA for the CDR3 is TGTGTCAGCAGGAGAGACCTCCAAGAGACCCAGTACTTC.

This sequence joins TRBV2 and TRBJ1-3; perhaps TRBD1 as D (6 bases). The V end lost 5 bases, the J end lost 2 bases, and 10 bases lay between the germline ends. CDR3 length: 14 residues. Germline CDR1 is SNHLY and CDR2 is FYNNEI. The CDR3 bases are TGTGCCAGCAGTCCCGGGACACCTGGAAACACCATATATTTT. Amino acid sequence: CASSPGTPGNTIYF.

The chain combines TRBV29-1 with TRBJ2-7; 9 bases align to TRBD1. Losses at the gene ends were 7 bases for V and 1 base for J; bases not matched to a gene: 8. Germline V CDR1 and CDR2: SQVTM, ANQGSEA. The CDR3 loop spans 14 amino acids. CDR3 protein: CSARRTGASYEQYF. As DNA, the CDR3 is TGCAGCGCGCGAAGGACAGGGGCGTCCTACGAGCAGTACTTC.

Worth noting for this clonotype: A much larger clone lies one base from this, so it may be a read error. The chain joins TRBV7-9 to TRBJ2-3; 7 bases map to TRBD1. Germline trimming cut 5 bases from V and 3 bases from J; bases unmatched to any gene: 5. The CDR3 has 14 amino acids. Germline CDR1 and CDR2: SEHNR and FQNEAQ (reference sequence). Written as DNA, the CDR3 is TGTGCCAGCAGCCAATCACAGGGGACAGATACGCAGTATTTT. Translating it yields CASSQSQGTDTQYF.

This clonotype was observed at least ten times. The chain uses TRBV6-2 or TRBV6-3 and TRBJ2-2; D remains ambiguous. The CDR3 is 13 amino acids. The germline V and J ends were trimmed by 2 bases and 3 bases, with 4 bases remaining between them. Germline CDR1 is MNHEY and CDR2 is SVGEGT. The CDR3 loop is CASSYRDTGELFF. The CDR3 nucleotides are TGTGCCAGCAGTTACAGGGACACCGGGGAGCTGTTTTTT.

Comment on this clonotype: Since a much larger clone is just one base distant, this may be a read error. The chain combines TRBV30 with TRBJ2-3; D perhaps matches TRBD2 (6 bases). Germline CDR1 and CDR2: GTSNPN and SVGIG (reference sequence). With 4 bases removed from V and 7 bases from J, the gap between germline ends came to 12 bases. The CDR3 has 12 amino acids. The CDR3: CAWNEGGNTQYF. The CDR3 DNA follows: TGTGCCTGGAATGAAGGCGGGAATACGCAGTATTTT.

The chain couples TRBV11-2 to TRBJ2-4; 7 bases line up with TRBD1. This CDR3 region has 12 residues. V lost 5 bases and J lost 10; bases outside the gene matches: 5. CDR1 SGHAT and CDR2 FQNNGV come from the germline V gene. CDR3 sequence: CASSINRGIQYF. CDR3 nucleotide sequence: TGTGCCAGCAGCATCAACAGGGGTATTCAGTACTTC.

On this clonotype itself: This likely comes from a read error, as the CDR3 has no conserved phenylalanine or tryptophan at its end. No DNA is shown, since the ends of the CDR3 on it are uncertain; the CDR3 is the one TCRdb lists. The chain is built from TRBV29-1 and TRBJ2-5; the table assigns TRBD2, which was not confirmed against the DNA. The germline gives CDR1 SQVTM, CDR2 ANQGSEA. The CDR3 totals 16 residues, both ends included. CDR3 amino acids: CSVGTTMDESGETQYL.

The chain has TRBV12-3 or TRBV12-4 and TRBJ1-6; 8 positions agree with TRBD1. V dropped 5 bases and J dropped 12; count of bases not matched to a gene: 9. The CDR3 sequence is 14 residues long. The CDR3: CASSGMGQEIPLHF. The CDR3 bases are TGTGCCAGCAGTGGGATGGGACAGGAGATACCCCTCCACTTT.

This clonotype qualifies as medium-sized. The chain combines TRBV29-1 with TRBJ2-2; perhaps D is TRBD1 or TRBD2 (5 bases each). The CDR3 length is 16 residues. Trimming took off 2 bases at V and 0 bases at J, with 13 bases between the two ends. Per germline, CDR1 SQVTM and CDR2 ANQGSEA. The CDR3 loop reads CSVEISGGANTGELFF. CDR3 nucleotides: TGCAGCGTTGAAATTAGTGGGGGAGCGAACACCGGGGAGCTGTTTTTT.

About this clonotype: The junction departs from germline at one end; a sequencing error may be responsible. The V gene is TRBV11-2, the J gene TRBJ2-3; D is uncertain. The CDR3 runs to 14 residues. CDR1 SGHAT and CDR2 FQNNGV come from the germline V gene. The CDR3 loop reads CGSSFRDSTDTQYF. CDR3 DNA: TGCGGCAGCAGCTTTCGTGACAGCACAGATACGCAGTATTTT.

This clonotype came up a few times. This rearrangement joins TRBV4-1 to TRBJ2-5; weak D call: TRBD1 (6 bases). V dropped 2 bases and J dropped 2 bases, with 15 bases sitting between them. The CDR3 covers 16 residues. Germline loops: CDR1 MGHRA, CDR2 YSYEKL. The CDR3 DNA follows: TGCGCCAGCAGCCAAACACCTGGACAGACTCAAGAGACCCAGTACTTC. This translates into CASSQTPGQTQETQYF.

As to this clonotype: Relative to the germline gene, one junction end is altered; a read error may explain this. The chain employs TRBV5-1 and TRBJ2-3, with 10 bases lining up with TRBD1. Germline CDR1 SGHRS, CDR2 YFSETQ. The CDR3 totals 15 residues. CDR3: CPSSHDRGLADTQYF. CDR3 bases: TGCCCCAGCAGCCATGACAGGGGGCTGGCAGATACGCAGTATTTT.

As concerns this clonotype: Since no conserved phenylalanine or tryptophan closes the CDR3, a read error is the likely cause. The limits of the CDR3 on the DNA are not certain, so only TCRdb's listed CDR3 is given. The J gene is TRBJ2-1, the V gene TRBV11-2; the D call of TRBD1 is as the table states it, not checked on the DNA. The V gene's germline CDR1 is SGHAT and CDR2 FQNNGV. With termini counted, the CDR3 has 23 amino acids. CDR3 loop: CASSLDRGLTTDRDPWSYNEQCC.

A remark on this clonotype: Possible read error: a much larger clone is one base away. The V gene is TRBV28, the J gene TRBJ2-3; TRBD2 aligns across 7 bases. V dropped 6 bases and J dropped 3; count of bases not matched to a gene: 12. Germline CDR1 reads MDHEN; CDR2 reads SYDVKM. This CDR3 spans 16 amino acids. CDR3 loop: CASRLWKSSGTDTQYF. For the CDR3, the DNA is TGTGCCAGCAGACTCTGGAAGTCTAGCGGAACAGATACGCAGTATTTT.

Regarding this clonotype: The germline gene is not matched at one end of the junction; a read error may be the cause. This chain connects TRBV6-5 to TRBJ2-7; 9 bases map to TRBD1. Per germline, CDR1 MNHEY and CDR2 SVGAGI. CDR3 length equals 14 residues. CDR3 sequence reads: CVSSEDRGSYAQYF. The CDR3 coding sequence is TGTGTCAGCAGCGAGGACAGGGGCTCCTACGCGCAGTACTTC.